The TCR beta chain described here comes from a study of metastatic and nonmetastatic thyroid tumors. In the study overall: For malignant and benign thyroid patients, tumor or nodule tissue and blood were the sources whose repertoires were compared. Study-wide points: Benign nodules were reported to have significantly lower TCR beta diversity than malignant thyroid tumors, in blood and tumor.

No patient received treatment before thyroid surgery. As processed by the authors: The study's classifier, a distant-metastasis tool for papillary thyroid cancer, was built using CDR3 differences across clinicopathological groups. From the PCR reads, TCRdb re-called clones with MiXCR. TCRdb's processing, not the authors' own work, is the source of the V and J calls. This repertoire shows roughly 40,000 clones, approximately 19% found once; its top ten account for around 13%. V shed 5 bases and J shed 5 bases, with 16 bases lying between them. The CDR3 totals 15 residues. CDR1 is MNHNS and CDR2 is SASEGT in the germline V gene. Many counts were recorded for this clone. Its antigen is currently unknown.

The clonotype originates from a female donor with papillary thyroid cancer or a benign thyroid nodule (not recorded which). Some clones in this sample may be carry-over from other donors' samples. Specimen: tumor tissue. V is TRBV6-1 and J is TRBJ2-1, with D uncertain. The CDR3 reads CASSYFVGEDNEQFF. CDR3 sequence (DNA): TGTGCCAGCAGTTATTTCGTAGGTGAAGACAATGAGCAGTTCTTC.